These T cell receptor beta chains were read from a single sample in a study of OX40 agonist ivuxolimab in advanced cancers. Clones were read by immunoSEQ multiplex PCR, and TCRdb kept only the in-frame ones, dropping some. The sample yields 90,000 to 120,000 clones, 75% to 95% seen once. The sequencing used CD4+ or CD8+ T cells sorted from blood, collected in a trial of the OX40 agonist ivuxolimab. Receptor source: an adult with an advanced solid tumor such as melanoma, head and neck, liver or kidney cancer. CDR3s include the opening cysteine and the closing phenylalanine or tryptophan. D genes are given only for firm matches. Clone size is given for some rows only: seen once, a few or many times, or a class if the clone is expanded.

V	J	size	D	DNA	CDR3
TRBV7-2	TRBJ2-2	NA	NA	TGTGCCAGCAGCTTCTACACGAACACCGGGGAGCTGTTTTTT	CASSFYTNTGELFF
TRBV18	TRBJ1-4	NA	TRBD1	TGTGCCAGCTCGTCAACCGACAGGGAAAGGGGTGAAAAACTGTTTTTT	CASSSTDRERGEKLFF
TRBV28	TRBJ1-5	NA	NA	TGTGCCAGCAGTTTAGTTATCCTGATCAATCAGCCCCAGCATTTT	CASSLVILINQPQHF
TRBV2	TRBJ1-5	NA	NA	TGTGCCAGCAGGACCTTCGGGACGGACAATCAGCCCCAGCATTTT	CASRTFGTDNQPQHF
TRBV5-1	TRBJ1-2	NA	NA	TGCGCCAGCAGCTTTAGTTCTAACTATGGCTACACCTTC	CASSFSSNYGYTF
TRBV14	TRBJ1-1	few	NA	TGTGCCAGCAGCGATGACAGTCTTCGGAACACTGAAGCTTTCTTT	CASSDDSLRNTEAFF
TRBV5-6	TRBJ2-2	NA	TRBD1	TGTGCCAGCAGCTTCCGGGACAGGTCTCCCACCGGGGAGCTGTTTTTT	CASSFRDRSPTGELFF
TRBV4-3	TRBJ1-5	NA	NA	TGCGCCAGCAGCCAAGATAATAGTCCGCCCCAGCCCCAGCATTTT	CASSQDNSPPQPQHF
TRBV6-6	TRBJ1-5	NA	NA	TGTGCCAGCAGCCACCGGGACACCCATCAGCCCCAGCATTTT	CASSHRDTHQPQHF
TRBV28	TRBJ1-5	NA	NA	TGTGCCAGCAGTCTTCGTCGGACCCGGGGCGGTTTCGGCAATCAGCCCCAGCATTTT	CASSLRRTRGGFGNQPQHF
TRBV9	TRBJ2-1	NA	TRBD2	TGTGCCAGCAGCGTAGCGACTAGCGGGAGTGGTTACAATGAGCAGTTCTTC	CASSVATSGSGYNEQFF
TRBV28	TRBJ2-7	NA	NA	TGTGCCAGCAGTTTCCGGAACGCATTTTACGAGCAGTACTTC	CASSFRNAFYEQYF
TRBV4-2	TRBJ2-5	once	TRBD2	TGTGCCAGCAGCCCCCAGGGGACTAGCGGGAGGGTAACGGGAGAGACCCAGTACTTC	CASSPQGTSGRVTGETQYF
TRBV6-5	TRBJ1-2	NA	TRBD1	TGTGCCAGCAGTTACTCGACAGGGGCCTTTGATGGCTACACCTTC	CASSYSTGAFDGYTF
TRBV11-2	TRBJ2-6	NA	TRBD1	TGTGCCAGCAGCTCGGGACAGGGGTCTGGGGCCAACGTCCTGACTTTC	CASSSGQGSGANVLTF
TRBV6-6	TRBJ1-5	NA	NA	TGTGCCAGCAGTTACATCGTAGAGGGTGGACAGCCCCAGCATTTT	CASSYIVEGGQPQHF
TRBV10-3	TRBJ1-2	NA	TRBD1	TGTGCCATCAGTCAAAATATTCAGGGGGGCGTATATGGCTACACCTTC	CAISQNIQGGVYGYTF
TRBV27	TRBJ2-1	NA	TRBD2	TGTGCCAGCAGGGTAGCGGGAGGTTCCTACAATGAGCAGTTCTTC	CASRVAGGSYNEQFF
TRBV19	TRBJ2-1	NA	TRBD2	TGTGCCAGTAGTATTGGAGCGGGAGACTACAATGAGCAGTTCTTC	CASSIGAGDYNEQFF
TRBV27	TRBJ2-2	NA	NA	TGTGCCAGCAGTTTAAGGTTCCGCAGGGCGCTTCGAGCCGGGGAGCTGTTTTTT	CASSLRFRRALRAGELFF
TRBV27	TRBJ2-7	NA	TRBD2	TGTGCCAGCAAACCGGGACTAGCACTCTCCGGCGAGCAGTACTTC	CASKPGLALSGEQYF
TRBV19	TRBJ1-2	NA	NA	TGTGCCAGTTCAAGAGGGGACCCGTGGCCTGGTGGCTACACCTTC	CASSRGDPWPGGYTF
TRBV28	TRBJ1-2	NA	NA	TGTGCCAGCAGGCCGGGGACGGCCTATGGCTACACCTTC	CASRPGTAYGYTF
TRBV7-9	TRBJ2-5	NA	NA	TGTGCCAGCGGAATGCTGGAAGTGGCGCAAGAGACCCAGTACTTC	CASGMLEVAQETQYF
TRBV6-6	TRBJ1-4	NA	TRBD1	TGTGCCAGCAGAACCGGACAGGGGAAAGCCGAAAAACTGTTTTTT	CASRTGQGKAEKLFF
TRBV28	TRBJ1-5	NA	NA	TGTGCCAGCAGTCAGATTCGGGGGGGCAGTCAGCCCCAGCATTTT	CASSQIRGGSQPQHF
TRBV5-5	TRBJ1-5	NA	NA	TGTGCCAGCAGCTTTCCCCAGCATTTT	CASSFPQHF
TRBV19	TRBJ1-5	NA	NA	TGTGCCAGTAGTATGGGCAGTGGATATCAGCCCCAGCATTTT	CASSMGSGYQPQHF
TRBV5-1	TRBJ2-3	NA	TRBD1	TGCGCCAGCAGTTCGGGACAGATCTTCTCAGATACGCAGTATTTT	CASSSGQIFSDTQYF
TRBV10-3	TRBJ1-2	NA	NA	TGTGCCATCGGGGGAGCGAATGGAGCGCACTATGGCTACACCTTC	CAIGGANGAHYGYTF
TRBV27	TRBJ1-4	NA	NA	TGTGCCAGCAGTTTACGGCAGTCCGTTGAAGAAAAACTGTTTTTT	CASSLRQSVEEKLFF
TRBV28	TRBJ2-5	once	TRBD2	TGTGCCAGCAGTTTATTACTAGCGGGAGAGGGGGACCAAGAGACCCAGTACTTC	CASSLLLAGEGDQETQYF
TRBV28	TRBJ1-4	NA	TRBD1	TGTGCCAGCAGTTTTGGGGACAGGGCTAATGAAAAACTGTTTTTT	CASSFGDRANEKLFF
TRBV19	TRBJ2-7	once	TRBD2	TGTGCCAGTAGTGTGGTCCTCCCGGGACTAGCGAACTACGAGCAGTACTTC	CASSVVLPGLANYEQYF
TRBV27	TRBJ1-2	few	NA	TGTGCCAGCAGCCCAACAACAGGGCTTAGGGTGGGCACCTATGGCTACACCTTC	CASSPTTGLRVGTYGYTF
TRBV7-8	TRBJ1-2	once	NA	TGTGCCAGCAGCCTCGACAGCTTACGCTATGGCTACACCTTC	CASSLDSLRYGYTF
TRBV10-3	TRBJ1-5	NA	NA	TGTGCCATCACCAGACACACAGAACCGGTAAATCAGCCCCAGCATTTT	CAITRHTEPVNQPQHF
TRBV28	TRBJ1-5	NA	NA	TGTGCCAGCAGTCTCCTATCTGCAGGGGCGGAGAATCAGCCCCAGCATTTT	CASSLLSAGAENQPQHF
TRBV27	TRBJ2-3	NA	NA	TGTGCCAGCAGTTTAGAGACCGCAGATACGCAGTATTTT	CASSLETADTQYF
TRBV5-1	TRBJ2-1	NA	TRBD2	TGCGCCAGCAGCTTGGCACTAGCGGGAGTTGGAGATGAGCAGTTCTTC	CASSLALAGVGDEQFF
TRBV5-8	TRBJ2-6	NA	TRBD1	TGTGCCAGCAGCTCCCGGGACAGGGGTTCATCTGGGGCCAACGTCCTGACTTTC	CASSSRDRGSSGANVLTF
TRBV27	TRBJ2-1	NA	TRBD1	TGTGCCAGCAGTTCACTGGGACAGGGGCTCTACAATGAGCAGTTCTTC	CASSSLGQGLYNEQFF
TRBV6-1	TRBJ1-1	NA	NA	TGTGCCAGCAGGAAGGGGAGGATTGAAGCTTTCTTT	CASRKGRIEAFF
TRBV19	TRBJ2-1	few	TRBD2	TGTGCCAGTAGTATGGTAGCGGGGGGAATTAATGAGCAGTTCTTC	CASSMVAGGINEQFF
TRBV5-6	TRBJ2-3	NA	NA	TGTGCCAGCAGAACCACAGGGATGACAGATACGCAGTATTTT	CASRTTGMTDTQYF
TRBV7-9	TRBJ1-4	NA	NA	TGTGCCAGCAGGTCGACGACAGGCACAAGAGGAACTAATGAAAAACTGTTTTTT	CASRSTTGTRGTNEKLFF
TRBV5-1	TRBJ2-2	once	NA	TGCGCCAGCAGATCTTCTGGAGAGACCACCGGGGAGCTGTTTTTT	CASRSSGETTGELFF
TRBV27	TRBJ2-7	NA	TRBD1	TGTGCCAGCAGCCCCTTAAGGGGGACAGGGATTTCCTACGAGCAGTACTTC	CASSPLRGTGISYEQYF
TRBV18	TRBJ2-1	NA	TRBD2	TGTGCCAGCTCACCAGGACTAGCGGGTCCGTTCTTC	CASSPGLAGPFF
TRBV6-5	TRBJ2-3	NA	NA	TGTGCCAGCAGTTACTACTTCTCAGATACGCAGTATTTT	CASSYYFSDTQYF
TRBV29-1	TRBJ2-5	NA	TRBD1	TGCAGCGTTGAGGGGACAGGGAAGGAAGAGACCCAGTACTTC	CSVEGTGKEETQYF
TRBV7-9	TRBJ1-3	NA	NA	TGTGCCAGCAGCTTTCAGGGACTGAACTCTGGAAACACCATATATTTT	CASSFQGLNSGNTIYF
TRBV27	TRBJ2-2	NA	TRBD2	TGTGCCAGCAGTCCATCACGTTTCGGGACTATTCCCACCGGGGAGCTGTTTTTT	CASSPSRFGTIPTGELFF
TRBV9	TRBJ1-6	NA	NA	TGTGCCAGCAGCACATGGGACTGGGTGAATTCACCCCTCCACTTT	CASSTWDWVNSPLHF
TRBV11-2	TRBJ2-7	once	TRBD1	TGTGCCAGCAGCAAGGGGACAGACTCCTACGAGCAGTACTTC	CASSKGTDSYEQYF